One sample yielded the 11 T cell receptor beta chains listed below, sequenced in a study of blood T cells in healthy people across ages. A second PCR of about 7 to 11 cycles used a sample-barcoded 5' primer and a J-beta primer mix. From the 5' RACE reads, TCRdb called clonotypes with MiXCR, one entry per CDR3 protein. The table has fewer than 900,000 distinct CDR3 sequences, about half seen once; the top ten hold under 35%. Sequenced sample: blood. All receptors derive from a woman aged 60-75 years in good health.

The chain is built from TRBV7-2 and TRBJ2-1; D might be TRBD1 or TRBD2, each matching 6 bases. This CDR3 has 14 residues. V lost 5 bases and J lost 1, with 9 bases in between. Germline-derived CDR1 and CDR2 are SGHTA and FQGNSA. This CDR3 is CASSRRGSYNEQFF. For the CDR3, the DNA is TGTGCCAGCAGCCGGAGGGGGTCCTACAATGAGCAGTTCTTC. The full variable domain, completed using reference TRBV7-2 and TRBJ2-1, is GAGVSQSPSNKVTEKGKDVELRCDPISGHTALYWYRQSLGQGLEFLIYFQGNSAPDKSGLPSDRFSAERTGGSVSTLTIQRTQQEDSAVYLCASSRRGSYNEQFFGPGTRLTVL.

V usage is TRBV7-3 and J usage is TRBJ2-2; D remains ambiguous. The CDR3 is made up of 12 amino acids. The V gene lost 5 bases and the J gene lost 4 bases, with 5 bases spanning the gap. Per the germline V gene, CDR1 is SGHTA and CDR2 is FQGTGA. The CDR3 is CASSPTTGELFF. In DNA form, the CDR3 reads TGTGCCAGCAGCCCCACCACCGGGGAGCTGTTTTTT.

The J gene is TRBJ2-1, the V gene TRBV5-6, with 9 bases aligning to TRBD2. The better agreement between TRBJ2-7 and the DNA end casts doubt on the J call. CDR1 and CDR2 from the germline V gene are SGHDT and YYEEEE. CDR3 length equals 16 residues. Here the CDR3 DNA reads TGTGCCAGCACCTCCCCGACTAGCGGATCCTACAATGAGCAGTACTTC. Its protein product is CASTSPTSGSYNEQYF.

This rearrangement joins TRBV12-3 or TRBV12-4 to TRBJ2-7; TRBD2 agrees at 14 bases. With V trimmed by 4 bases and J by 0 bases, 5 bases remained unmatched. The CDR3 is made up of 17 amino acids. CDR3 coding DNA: TGTGCCAGCAGTTCGGGACTAGCGGGAGCGGGCTCCTACGAGCAGTACTTC. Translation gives CASSSGLAGAGSYEQYF.

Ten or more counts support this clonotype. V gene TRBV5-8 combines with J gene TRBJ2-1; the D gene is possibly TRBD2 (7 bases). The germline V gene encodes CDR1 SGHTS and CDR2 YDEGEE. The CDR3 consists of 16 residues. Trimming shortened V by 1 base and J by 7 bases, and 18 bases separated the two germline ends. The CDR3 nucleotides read TGTGCCAGCAGCTTGTTGTTAGGGGGAGGGGCAAATGAGCAGTTCTTC. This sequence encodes CASSLLLGGGANEQFF. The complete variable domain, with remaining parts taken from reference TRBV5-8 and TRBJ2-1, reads EAGVTQSPTHLIKTRGQQATLRCSPISGHTSVYWYQQALGLGLQFLLWYDEGEERNRGNFPPRFSGRQFPNYSSELNVNALELEDSALYLCASSLLLGGGANEQFFGPGTRLTVL.

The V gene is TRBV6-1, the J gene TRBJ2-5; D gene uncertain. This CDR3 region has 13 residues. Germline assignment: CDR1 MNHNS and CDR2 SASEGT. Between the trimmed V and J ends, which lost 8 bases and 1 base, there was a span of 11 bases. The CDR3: CASFGRSQETQYF. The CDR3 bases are TGTGCCAGCTTTGGACGGTCCCAAGAGACCCAGTACTTC.

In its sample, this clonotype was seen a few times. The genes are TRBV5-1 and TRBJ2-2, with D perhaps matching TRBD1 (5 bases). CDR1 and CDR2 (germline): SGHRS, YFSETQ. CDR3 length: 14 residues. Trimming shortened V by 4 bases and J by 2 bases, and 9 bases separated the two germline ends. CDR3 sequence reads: CASSVTANTGELFF. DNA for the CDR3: TGCGCCAGCAGCGTGACAGCTAACACCGGGGAGCTGTTTTTT.

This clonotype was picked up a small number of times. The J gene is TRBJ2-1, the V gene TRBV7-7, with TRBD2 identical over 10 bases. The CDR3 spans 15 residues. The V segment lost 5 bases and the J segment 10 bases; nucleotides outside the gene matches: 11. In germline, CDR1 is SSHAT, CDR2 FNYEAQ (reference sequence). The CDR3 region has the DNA TGTGCCAGCAGCGCCAGCGGGAGGGATTTCAGCGAGCAGTTCTTC. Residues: CASSASGRDFSEQFF.

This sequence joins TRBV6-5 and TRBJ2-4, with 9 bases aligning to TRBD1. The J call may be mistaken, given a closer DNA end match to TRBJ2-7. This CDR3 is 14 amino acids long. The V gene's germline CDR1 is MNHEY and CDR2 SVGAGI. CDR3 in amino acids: CASSYSGTGNEQYF. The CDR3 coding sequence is TGTGCCAGCAGTTACTCGGGGACAGGGAACGAGCAGTACTTC.

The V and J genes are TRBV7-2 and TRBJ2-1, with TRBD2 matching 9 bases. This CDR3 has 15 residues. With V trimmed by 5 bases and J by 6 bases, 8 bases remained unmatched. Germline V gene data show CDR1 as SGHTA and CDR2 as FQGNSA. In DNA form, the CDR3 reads TGTGCCAGCAGCCCCGAGACTAGCGGAGCCAATGAGCAGTTCTTC. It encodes CASSPETSGANEQFF.

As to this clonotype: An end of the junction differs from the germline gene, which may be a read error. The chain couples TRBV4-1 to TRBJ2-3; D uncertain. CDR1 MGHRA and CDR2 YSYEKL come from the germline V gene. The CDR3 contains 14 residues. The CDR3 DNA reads TGCGCCAGCACCCGCGTACCGGGCACAGATACGCAGAATTTT. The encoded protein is CASTRVPGTDTQNF.